Shown below are 13 T cell receptor beta chains from a single sample sequenced in a study of blood T cells in healthy people across ages. Through a sample-barcoded 5' primer and a J-beta primer mix, a second PCR was run for roughly 7 to 11 cycles. TCRdb re-called the 5' RACE reads through MiXCR, storing one row per CDR3 protein. This table holds 800,000 or so distinct CDR3 sequences, around a quarter found once. These records were also assigned to another study, of T cells of mothers and their children.

Specimen: blood. Every receptor here comes from a boy aged 5-17 years in good health.

The V gene is TRBV6-5, the J gene TRBJ2-5; no reliable D call. V dropped 1 base and J dropped 3 bases, with 9 bases sitting between them. From germline, CDR1 is MNHEY and CDR2 SVGAGI. The CDR3 runs to 14 residues. The CDR3 nucleotides read TGTGCCAGCAGTTACTTGATCTCGGAAGAGACCCAGTACTTC. This encodes CASSYLISEETQYF.

This clonotype was picked up a small number of times. This chain joins TRBV28 and TRBJ2-1; D perhaps matches TRBD2 (6 bases). The germline V gene has CDR1 MDHEN and CDR2 SYDVKM. This CDR3 contains 17 residues. V gave up 2 bases and J gave up 5 bases, with 19 bases separating them. CDR3 sequence reads: CASSLRGYGKWDNEQFF. CDR3 coding DNA: TGTGCCAGCAGTTTACGGGGGTATGGGAAGTGGGACAATGAGCAGTTCTTC.

The rearrangement links TRBV28 to TRBJ2-3, with TRBD2 matching 8 bases. CDR3 size: 16 residues. The V and J ends lost 5 bases and 2 bases, in that order; junction bases with no gene match: 9. CDR1 and CDR2 from the germline V gene are MDHEN and SYDVKM. This chain's CDR3 is CASSPREGTSTDTQYF. The CDR3 coding sequence is TGTGCCAGCAGTCCCCGGGAGGGTACTTCCACAGATACGCAGTATTTT.

The gene calls are TRBV28 and TRBJ1-2; weak D call: TRBD1 (5 bases). With 8 bases removed from V and 0 bases from J, the gap between germline ends came to 16 bases. The length of the CDR3 is 15 residues. Germline V gives CDR1 MDHEN, CDR2 SYDVKM. As DNA, the CDR3 is TGTGCCAGCGCGCGATGGGGGGTAGCTAACTATGGCTACACCTTC. This codes for CASARWGVANYGYTF.

V usage is TRBV27 and J usage is TRBJ2-5; D gene uncertain. The assigned J gene may be wrong: the sequence end matches TRBJ2-1 better. This CDR3 contains 15 residues. Germline CDR1 and CDR2: MNHEY and SMNVEV (reference sequence). The CDR3 DNA is TGTGCCAGCAGTCCCCCCTGGGTAGATAACAATGAGCAGTTCTTC. As protein: CASSPPWVDNNEQFF.

This clonotype was seen a handful of times. CDR3 residues: CASSLTAGLNTEAFF. CDR3 sequence (DNA): TGTGCCAGCAGCTTAACGGCCGGCCTGAACACTGAAGCTTTCTTT. V gene TRBV7-3 combines with J gene TRBJ1-1; D not certain. Trimming took off 0 bases at V and 0 bases at J, with 8 bases between the two ends. CDR1 SGHTA and CDR2 FQGTGA come from the germline V gene. The CDR3 length is 15 residues.

This clonotype occurred a few times. The CDR3 region has the DNA TGTGCCATCGGCCGAGGACCTATCAGTACCTACGAGCAGTACTTC. Protein sequence: CAIGRGPISTYEQYF. The chain combines TRBV10-3 with TRBJ2-1; unclear D gene. The J call may be mistaken, given a closer DNA end match to TRBJ2-7. The CDR3 extends over 15 amino acids. CDR1 and CDR2 from the germline V gene are ENHRY and SYGVKD.

This clonotype was picked up a small number of times. V usage is TRBV20-1 and J usage is TRBJ1-3, with 8 bases identical to TRBD1. This CDR3 spans 15 amino acids. Unmatched junction bases numbered 8, after V lost 7 bases and J lost 0 bases. Germline CDR1 DFQATT, CDR2 SNEGSKA (reference sequence). CDR3 coding DNA: TGCAGTGGTCAGGACAGGGCGAGCTCTGGAAACACCATATATTTT. Translating it yields CSGQDRASSGNTIYF.

The CDR3 nucleotides read TGTGCCAGCAGTTCGCGGACACGTTATGGCTACACCTTC. Its protein is CASSSRTRYGYTF. V is TRBV6-2 or TRBV6-3 and J is TRBJ1-2; a weak D match, TRBD1 (5 bases). Germline V gene sequence: CDR1 MNHEY, CDR2 SVGEGT. The CDR3 runs 13 residues. The germline V and J ends were trimmed by 4 bases and 5 bases, with 11 bases remaining between them.

The rearrangement uses TRBV6-1 and TRBJ2-5; D may correspond to TRBD1 or TRBD2 (5 bases each). The assigned J gene may be wrong: the sequence end matches TRBJ2-1 better. Germline lookup yields CDR1 MNHNS and CDR2 SASEGT. This CDR3 is 13 amino acids long. This CDR3 reads CASSDGGADEQFF. CDR3 DNA: TGTGCCAGCAGTGATGGGGGAGCGGATGAGCAGTTCTTC.

This clonotype was recorded a few times. The chain has TRBV28 and TRBJ2-1; 8 bases fit TRBD2. CDR1 MDHEN and CDR2 SYDVKM come from the germline V gene. Trimming took 6 bases from V and 7 from J; bases not matched to a gene: 14. This CDR3 contains 16 residues. CDR3 sequence (DNA): TGTGCCAGCAGAACGACTAGCGCAGGCGGGGGGAATGAGCAGTTCTTC. Translation gives CASRTTSAGGGNEQFF.

This chain links TRBV28 with TRBJ2-5, with 10 bases lining up with TRBD1. TRBJ2-7 explains the end of the DNA better; the J call may be wrong. The CDR3 is made up of 15 amino acids. Germline V gene sequence: CDR1 MDHEN, CDR2 SYDVKM. The CDR3 DNA reads as TGTGCCAGCATCGAACGGACAGGGGGTTTTAGCGAGCAGTACTTC. It specifies CASIERTGGFSEQYF.

The chain couples TRBV27 to TRBJ1-2, with 10 bases identical to TRBD1. The J segment lost 7 bases and the V segment lost 5 bases, leaving 10 bases of the junction unmatched. The CDR3 loop spans 15 amino acids. Germline V lookup: CDR1 MNHEY, CDR2 SMNVEV (reference sequence). DNA of the CDR3: TGTGCCAGCAGTCAACCCGGGACAGGGGATCGTGGCTACACCTTC. Protein product: CASSQPGTGDRGYTF.